This TCR beta chain appears in the sequencing data of a study of T cells in Graves' hyperthyroidism and ophthalmopathy. The table lists this clonotype with many counts. CDR3 length equals 15 residues. The germline CDR1 and CDR2 sequences are KGHSH and LQKENI. The J segment lost 3 bases and the V segment lost 2 bases, leaving 4 bases of the junction unmatched. RNA transcripts were the template for amplifying TCR beta CDR3 regions. An initial round of RT-PCR targeting the TCR CDR3 relied on the HTBI primer set. TCRdb recomputed calls from the multiplex PCR reads with MiXCR, one row per CDR3 protein. This sample has about 320,000 distinct CDR3 sequences, with roughly 15% found just once.

The clonotype was recovered from a man aged 30-40 years with Graves' hyperthyroidism. The chain carries TRBV18 and TRBJ2-7; 10 bases match TRBD1. The specimen sequenced was blood. The CDR3 here is CASSPAGTGVYEQYF. The DNA for the CDR3 is TGTGCCAGCTCACCAGCCGGGACAGGGGTCTACGAGCAGTACTTC.